This passage covers 17 T cell receptor beta chains from one sample sequenced in a study of technical replicates of blood from several donors. Clones were read by immunoSEQ multiplex PCR, and TCRdb kept only the in-frame ones, dropping some. The sample carries about 88,000 clones, 85% to 95% recorded once. The sequenced material came from T cells isolated from PBMCs. All receptors derive from a human donor in good health.

This chain links TRBV19 with TRBJ1-2; maybe TRBD1 (5 bases). CDR3 length equals 13 residues. The germline V gene encodes CDR1 LNHDA and CDR2 SQIVND (reference sequence). V was clipped by 4 bases and J by 6 bases, with 12 bases between them. Written as DNA, the CDR3 is TGTGCCAGTAGTAGGGAGGACAAGGATGGCTACACCTTC. Translated, it gives CASSREDKDGYTF.

This chain uses TRBV29-1 with TRBJ2-6, with D possibly TRBD1 on 6 matching bases. Per germline, CDR1 SQVTM and CDR2 ANQGSEA. The CDR3 extends over 19 amino acids. V was clipped by 5 bases and J by 1 base, with 24 bases between them. The CDR3 nucleotides read TGCAGCGTTTCCCCAGTCCGGGGTTGGGGGCAATCTGGGGCCAACGTCCTGACTTTC. Amino acids: CSVSPVRGWGQSGANVLTF.

The chain joins TRBV2 to TRBJ1-2, with D perhaps matching TRBD1 (6 bases). Trimming took off 3 bases at V and 8 bases at J, with 13 bases between the two ends. Germline V gene lookup returns CDR1 SNHLY and CDR2 FYNNEI. The CDR3 is made up of 13 amino acids. CDR3 DNA sequence: TGTGCCAGCAGTGACGAGAACAGGGTCGGCTACACCTTC. Its protein is CASSDENRVGYTF.

The chain couples TRBV11-2 to TRBJ2-1; 7 bases are shared with TRBD2. The CDR3 runs to 13 residues. Germline V gene sequence: CDR1 SGHAT, CDR2 FQNNGV. V lost 5 bases, J lost 9 bases, and 7 bases stayed unmatched. The CDR3 reads CASSLGGTGEQFF. As DNA, the CDR3 is TGTGCCAGCAGCCTGGGGGGGACTGGTGAGCAGTTCTTC. The variable domain in full, completed from reference TRBV11-2 and TRBJ2-1, reads EAGVAQSPRYKIIEKRQSVAFWCNPISGHATLYWYQQILGQGPKLLIQFQNNGVVDDSQLPKDRFSAERLKGVDSTLKIQPAKLEDSAVYLCASSLGGTGEQFFGPGTRLTVL.

The chain recombines TRBV5-1 with TRBJ2-3; D possibly corresponds to TRBD1 (5 bases). Germline-derived CDR1 and CDR2 are SGHRS and YFSETQ. The CDR3 covers 14 residues. V dropped 1 base and J dropped 4 bases, with 10 bases sitting between them. CDR3 protein: CASSLQGEADTQYF. The CDR3, as DNA: TGCGCCAGCAGCTTGCAGGGCGAGGCAGATACGCAGTATTTT.

The rearrangement links TRBV11-2 to TRBJ2-5; the match to TRBD2 covers 12 bases. The CDR3 covers 16 residues. Trimming took 5 bases from V and 5 from J; bases not matched to a gene: 9. Per germline, CDR1 SGHAT and CDR2 FQNNGV. CDR3 sequence (DNA): TGTGCCAGCAGCCTCACCCTAGCGGGAGGGGAGGAGACCCAGTACTTC. Its translation: CASSLTLAGGEETQYF.

This clone appeared a single time. The chain links TRBV10-1 to TRBJ2-1; 10 bases line up with TRBD2. The CDR3 extends over 13 amino acids. Losses at the gene ends were 6 bases for V and 7 bases for J; bases not matched to a gene: 3. Germline CDR1 and CDR2: WNHNN and SYGVQD (reference sequence). The CDR3 region has the DNA TGCGCCAGCAGCCGAGCGGGGGGGAATGAGCAGTTCTTC. Translating gives CASSRAGGNEQFF.

This rearrangement joins TRBV2 to TRBJ2-1; D is perhaps TRBD2 (5 bases). Per germline, CDR1 SNHLY and CDR2 FYNNEI. V gave up 7 bases and J gave up 0 bases, with 13 bases separating them. The CDR3 is made up of 15 amino acids. The CDR3 reads CASKDTGSSYNEQFF. DNA of the CDR3: TGTGCCAGCAAAGATACGGGGAGCTCCTACAATGAGCAGTTCTTC.

The J gene is TRBJ1-5, the V gene TRBV6-1, with 7 nucleotides matching TRBD1. Germline CDR1 is MNHNS and CDR2 is SASEGT. The CDR3 extends over 15 amino acids. V shed 2 bases and J 6 bases; nucleotides not matched to a gene: 7. DNA of the CDR3: TGTGCCAGCAGTGAAAGTCTGACAGGGATTCAGCCCCAGCATTTT. This codes for CASSESLTGIQPQHF.

The J gene is TRBJ2-7, the V gene TRBV2; 11 positions agree with TRBD2. The CDR3 runs 16 residues. V lost 6 bases and J lost 2; bases outside the gene matches: 9. The V gene's germline CDR1 is SNHLY and CDR2 FYNNEI. CDR3 DNA sequence: TGTGCCAGCAGCGCGCTACTAGCGGGGGACACCTACGAGCAGTACTTC. As protein: CASSALLAGDTYEQYF.

The V call is TRBV19, the J call TRBJ1-1, with D hard to call. V dropped 2 bases and J dropped 2 bases, with 9 bases sitting between them. Germline CDR1 LNHDA, CDR2 SQIVND (reference sequence). The CDR3 runs 14 residues. The CDR3 spells CASSISVVNTEAFF. The CDR3 region has the DNA TGTGCCAGTAGTATATCGGTCGTAAACACTGAAGCTTTCTTT.

The rearrangement links TRBV7-2 to TRBJ1-2; D unclear. V gave up 3 bases and J gave up 3 bases, with 11 bases separating them. Germline CDR1 and CDR2: SGHTA and FQGNSA. The CDR3 runs to 14 residues. CDR3: CASSFLGRDYGYTF. DNA of the CDR3: TGTGCCAGCAGCTTTCTAGGGAGGGACTATGGCTACACCTTC. Full variable domain (remainder filled in from reference TRBV7-2 and TRBJ1-2): GAGVSQSPSNKVTEKGKDVELRCDPISGHTALYWYRQSLGQGLEFLIYFQGNSAPDKSGLPSDRFSAERTGGSVSTLTIQRTQQEDSAVYLCASSFLGRDYGYTFGSGTRLTVV.

V and J are TRBV27 and TRBJ1-5, with 7 bases matching TRBD1. The junction had 17 bases not matched to a gene; V was cut back by 10 bases and J by 2 bases. This CDR3 comprises 17 residues. The germline CDR1 and CDR2 sequences are MNHEY and SMNVEV (reference sequence). The CDR3 nucleotides read TGTGCCACGGGTAGACAGGGACGATCCCTAGGCAATCAGCCCCAGCATTTT. It yields the protein CATGRQGRSLGNQPQHF.

The CDR3 region has the DNA TGCGCCAGCAGCTTGGTTTTAAACACAGATACGCAGTATTTT. This gives the protein CASSLVLNTDTQYF. V and J are TRBV5-1 and TRBJ2-3; D is unclear. The V gene lost 0 bases and the J gene lost 2 bases, with 7 bases spanning the gap. This CDR3 has 14 residues. Germline CDR1 SGHRS, CDR2 YFSETQ. The full variable domain, its missing parts supplied by reference TRBV5-1 and TRBJ2-3, is KAGVTQTPRYLIKTRGQQVTLSCSPISGHRSVSWYQQTPGQGLQFLFEYFSETQRNKGNFPGRFSGRQFSNSRSEMNVSTLELGDSALYLCASSLVLNTDTQYFGPGTRLTVL.

This clone has more than one count but fewer than ten. The chain uses TRBV7-9 and TRBJ1-1; the match to TRBD1 covers 10 bases. This CDR3 is built from 13 residues. V shed 5 bases and J 4 bases; nucleotides not matched to a gene: 1. Germline lookup yields CDR1 SEHNR and CDR2 FQNEAQ (reference sequence). This chain's CDR3 is CASSGQGGTEAFF. The CDR3 region has the DNA TGTGCCAGCAGCGGACAGGGGGGCACTGAAGCTTTCTTT.

The genes are TRBV7-9 and TRBJ2-1, with D perhaps TRBD2 (5 bases). This CDR3 is 15 amino acids long. Germline V gives CDR1 SEHNR, CDR2 FQNEAQ (reference sequence). V was pared by 3 bases and J by 9 bases, with 18 bases between. CDR3 protein: CASSFPARGVGEQFF. As DNA, the CDR3 is TGTGCCAGCAGCTTCCCAGCTCGGGGTGTTGGTGAGCAGTTCTTC.

This chain links TRBV15 with TRBJ2-3; D remains unclear. V was trimmed by 0 bases and J by 6 bases, leaving 4 bases between them. The CDR3 extends over 12 amino acids. Germline values: CDR1 LNHNV, CDR2 YYDKDF (reference sequence). CDR3 sequence reads: CATSRDRDTQYF. In DNA form, the CDR3 reads TGTGCCACCAGCAGAGACAGGGATACGCAGTATTTT.